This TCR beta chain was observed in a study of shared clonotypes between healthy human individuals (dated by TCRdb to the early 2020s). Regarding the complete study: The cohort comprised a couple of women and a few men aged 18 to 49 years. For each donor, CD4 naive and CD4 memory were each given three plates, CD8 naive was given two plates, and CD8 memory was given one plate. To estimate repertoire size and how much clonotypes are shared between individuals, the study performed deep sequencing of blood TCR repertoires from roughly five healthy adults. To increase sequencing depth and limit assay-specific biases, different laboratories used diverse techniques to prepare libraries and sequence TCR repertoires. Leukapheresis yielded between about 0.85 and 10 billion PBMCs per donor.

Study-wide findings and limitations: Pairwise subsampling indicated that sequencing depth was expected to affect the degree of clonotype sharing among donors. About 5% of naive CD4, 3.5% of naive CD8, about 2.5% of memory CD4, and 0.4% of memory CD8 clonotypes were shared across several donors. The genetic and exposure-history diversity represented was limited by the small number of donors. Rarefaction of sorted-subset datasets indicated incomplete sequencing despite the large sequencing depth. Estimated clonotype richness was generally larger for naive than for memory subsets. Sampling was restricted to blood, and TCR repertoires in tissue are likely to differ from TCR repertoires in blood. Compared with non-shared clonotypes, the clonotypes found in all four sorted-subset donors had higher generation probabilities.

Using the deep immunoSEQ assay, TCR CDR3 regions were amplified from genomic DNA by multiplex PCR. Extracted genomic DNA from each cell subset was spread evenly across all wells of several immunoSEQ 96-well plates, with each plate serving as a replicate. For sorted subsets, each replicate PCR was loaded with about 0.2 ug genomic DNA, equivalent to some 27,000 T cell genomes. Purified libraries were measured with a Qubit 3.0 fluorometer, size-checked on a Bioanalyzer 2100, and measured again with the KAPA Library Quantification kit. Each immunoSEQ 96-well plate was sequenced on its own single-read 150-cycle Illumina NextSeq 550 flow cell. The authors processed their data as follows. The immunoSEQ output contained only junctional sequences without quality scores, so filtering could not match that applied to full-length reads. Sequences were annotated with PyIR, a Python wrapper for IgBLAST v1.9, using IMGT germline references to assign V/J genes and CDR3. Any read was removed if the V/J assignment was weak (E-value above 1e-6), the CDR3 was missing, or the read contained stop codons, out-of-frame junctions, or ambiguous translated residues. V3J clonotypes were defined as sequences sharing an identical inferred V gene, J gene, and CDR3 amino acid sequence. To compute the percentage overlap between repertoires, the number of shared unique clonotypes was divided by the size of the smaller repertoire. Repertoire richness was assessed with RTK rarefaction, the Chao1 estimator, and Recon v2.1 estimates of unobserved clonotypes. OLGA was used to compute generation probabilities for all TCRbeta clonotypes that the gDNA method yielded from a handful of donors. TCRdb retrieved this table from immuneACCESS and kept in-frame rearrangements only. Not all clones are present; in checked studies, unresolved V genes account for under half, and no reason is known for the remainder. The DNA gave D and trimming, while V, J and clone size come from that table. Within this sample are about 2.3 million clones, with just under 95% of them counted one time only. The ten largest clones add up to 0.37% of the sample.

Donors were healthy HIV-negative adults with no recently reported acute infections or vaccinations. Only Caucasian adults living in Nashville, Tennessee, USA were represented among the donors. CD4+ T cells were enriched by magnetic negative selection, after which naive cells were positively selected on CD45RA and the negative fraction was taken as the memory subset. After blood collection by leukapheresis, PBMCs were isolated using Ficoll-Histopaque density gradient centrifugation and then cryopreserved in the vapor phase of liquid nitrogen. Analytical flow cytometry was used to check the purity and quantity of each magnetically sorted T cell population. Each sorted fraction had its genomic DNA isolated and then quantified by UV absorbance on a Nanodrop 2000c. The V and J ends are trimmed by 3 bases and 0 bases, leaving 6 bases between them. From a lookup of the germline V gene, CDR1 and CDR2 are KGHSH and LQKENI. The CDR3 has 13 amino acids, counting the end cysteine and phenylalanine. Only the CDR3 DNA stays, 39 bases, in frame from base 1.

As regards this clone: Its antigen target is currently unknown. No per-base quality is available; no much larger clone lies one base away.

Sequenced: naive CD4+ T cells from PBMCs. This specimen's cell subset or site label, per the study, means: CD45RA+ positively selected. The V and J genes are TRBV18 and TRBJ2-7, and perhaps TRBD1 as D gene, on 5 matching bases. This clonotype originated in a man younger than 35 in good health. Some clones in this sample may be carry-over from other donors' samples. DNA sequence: TGTGCCAGCTCACCGGACAACTCCTACGAGCAGTACTTC. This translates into CASSPDNSYEQYF.